The table lists the clone carrying this TCR beta chain with a count of one. This sample was taken from a study of blood T cell repertoires in COVID-19. The overall study: Spain, Italy and the United States supplied samples that represented acute and convalescent COVID-19.

Per the authors' pipeline: Reference gene primer amplification gave estimated nucleated cell counts. Only in-frame clones appear in the TCRdb table, and some are missing; sequencing was by immunoSEQ multiplex PCR. V and J calls and clone size are copied from that table; D and trimming were computed from the DNA. The profile shows under 300,000 clones, under 95% of them singletons. Per the germline V gene, CDR1 is KGHDR and CDR2 is SFDVKD. V shed 4 bases, J shed 4 bases, and the junction held 8 bases outside the gene matches. This CDR3 has 15 amino acids. All enrollees were about 18 to 89 years old and from 25 or so US areas.

Sequenced: PBMCs or T cells enriched from blood (not recorded which). This chain joins TRBV24-1 and TRBJ1-2, with TRBD1 matching over 7 bases. The receptor was derived from a woman aged 18-30 years who had recovered from COVID-19. CDR3 coding DNA: TGTGCCACCAGTGACCCCGGGACAGCCTTCTATGGCTACACCTTC. Translated, it gives CATSDPGTAFYGYTF.